This is a list of T cell receptor beta chains from one sample in a study of blood T cell repertoires in COVID-19. Data came from immunoSEQ multiplex PCR; TCRdb stores just in-frame clones and leaves some out. The sample comprises about 100,000 clones, roughly 84% of which are singletons, and more than 4% rests with the top ten. Sequencing was performed on peripheral blood. Receptors originate from a human donor in a cohort sampled during active COVID-19. CDR3s include the opening cysteine and the closing phenylalanine or tryptophan. D genes are given only for firm matches. Clone size appears in some rows only: once, few, many, or a class for an expanded clone.

size: once; D: -; J: TRBJ2-1; V: TRBV18; length: 14; DNA: TGTGCCAGCTCACCAGAGGACTACGTGAATGAGCAGTTCTTC; CDR3: CASSPEDYVNEQFF
size: -; D: TRBD2; J: TRBJ2-1; V: TRBV7-9; length: 15; DNA: TGTGCCAGCAGCCCCCCGGGACTAGCGGGGGATGAGCAGTTCTTC; CDR3: CASSPPGLAGDEQFF
size: -; D: TRBD1; J: TRBJ1-1; V: TRBV5-1; length: 15; DNA: TGCGCCAGCAGCGGGACAGGTCAGGGCACCGCTGAAGCTTTCTTT; CDR3: CASSGTGQGTAEAFF
size: -; D: -; J: TRBJ2-5; V: TRBV6-6; length: 11; DNA: TGTGCCAGCAGTTACCGGGAGACCCAGTACTTC; CDR3: CASSYRETQYF
size: -; D: TRBD1; J: TRBJ2-5; V: TRBV6-2/TRBV6-3; length: 15; DNA: TGTGCCAGCAGCACCGGGACAGGGATTCTGGAGACCCAGTACTTC; CDR3: CASSTGTGILETQYF
size: -; D: -; J: TRBJ1-2; V: TRBV28; length: 14; DNA: TGTGCCAGCAGTATAACAGAGACTAACTATGGCTACACCTTC; CDR3: CASSITETNYGYTF
size: -; D: -; J: TRBJ1-2; V: TRBV4-1; length: 14; DNA: TGCGCCAGCAGCCCCCAGAGGCAGGGCTATGGCTACACCTTC; CDR3: CASSPQRQGYGYTF
size: -; D: -; J: TRBJ2-5; V: TRBV20-1; length: 11; DNA: TGCAGTGTCACCAGGGGAGAGACCCAGTACTTC; CDR3: CSVTRGETQYF
size: few; D: -; J: TRBJ1-4; V: TRBV12-3/TRBV12-4; length: 13; DNA: TGTGCCAGCAGTCGCGGACTTTGGGAAAAACTGTTTTTT; CDR3: CASSRGLWEKLFF
size: few; D: -; J: TRBJ1-2; V: TRBV28; length: 14; DNA: TGTGCCAGCAGTTTGCGGACAACCTCCCATGGCTACACCTTC; CDR3: CASSLRTTSHGYTF
size: -; D: -; J: TRBJ1-2; V: TRBV10-2; length: 13; DNA: TGCGCCAGCAGTGAGTCGAGGGAGAGGGGCTACACCTTC; CDR3: CASSESRERGYTF
size: -; D: TRBD2; J: TRBJ2-5; V: TRBV7-8; length: 14; DNA: TGTGCCAGCAGCTATCCTGGACTAGTCACGTCCCAGTACTTC; CDR3: CASSYPGLVTSQYF
size: -; D: -; J: TRBJ1-2; V: TRBV28; length: 15; DNA: TGTGCCAGCAGTTCAAGTCCCCGTGGGGGCGTGGGCTACACCTTC; CDR3: CASSSSPRGGVGYTF
size: -; D: TRBD2; J: TRBJ2-6; V: TRBV6-1; length: 17; DNA: TGTGCCAGCAGTGAACAGCGGGGGAGCTCTGGGGCCAACGTCCTGACTTTC; CDR3: CASSEQRGSSGANVLTF
size: -; D: TRBD1; J: TRBJ1-1; V: TRBV5-8; length: 16; DNA: TGTGCCAGCAGCGGGATGACAGGGGTTATGAACACTGAAGCTTTCTTT; CDR3: CASSGMTGVMNTEAFF
size: once; D: -; J: TRBJ1-2; V: TRBV7-2; length: 16; DNA: TGTGCCAGCAGCCTAGCGGCAGGATTTTTTAACTATGGCTACACCTTC; CDR3: CASSLAAGFFNYGYTF
size: -; D: TRBD1; J: TRBJ2-7; V: TRBV5-1; length: 13; DNA: TGCGCCAGCAGCTCTCCAGGGGGCTACGAGCAGTACTTC; CDR3: CASSSPGGYEQYF